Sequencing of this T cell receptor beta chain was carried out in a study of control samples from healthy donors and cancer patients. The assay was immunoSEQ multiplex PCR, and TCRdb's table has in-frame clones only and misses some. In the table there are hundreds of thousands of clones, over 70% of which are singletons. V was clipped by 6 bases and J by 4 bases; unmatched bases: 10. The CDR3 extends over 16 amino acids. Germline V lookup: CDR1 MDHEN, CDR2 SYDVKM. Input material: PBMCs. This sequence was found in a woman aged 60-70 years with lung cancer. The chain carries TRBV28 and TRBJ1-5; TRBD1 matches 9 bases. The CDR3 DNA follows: TGTGCCAGCAGCCTGGGTCGACAGGGGGAAAATCAGCCCCAGCATTTT. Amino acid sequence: CASSLGRQGENQPQHF.